The 7 T cell receptor beta chains below all came from one sample that was sequenced in a study of T-cell reconstitution after alpha-beta-depleted transplantation in children. Unique molecular identifiers were used in preparing the TCRbeta library. TCRdb used MiXCR to reprocess the PCR reads, holding one entry per CDR3 protein. The sample has about 610,000 distinct CDR3 sequences; about 10% are singletons. Material: PBMCs from the stem cell graft donor, obtained from the stem cell graft. Receptor source: a human donor who donated a stem cell graft to a child with acute myeloid leukemia.

In DNA, the CDR3 is TGTGCCAGCAGAACCACAGGGGCTCGGAATGAGCAGTTCTTC. The encoded protein is CASRTTGARNEQFF. The rearrangement links TRBV28 to TRBJ2-1; 7 positions agree with TRBD1. The CDR3 contains 14 residues. Losses at the gene ends were 6 bases for V and 7 bases for J; bases not matched to a gene: 9. Germline CDR1 is MDHEN and CDR2 is SYDVKM.

J is TRBJ2-7 and V is TRBV5-6; the D is unclear. CDR1 SGHDT and CDR2 YYEEEE come from the germline V gene. V was trimmed by 4 bases and J by 5 bases, leaving 16 bases between them. CDR3 length equals 14 residues. CDR3 loop: CASSLLRVTHEQYF. The CDR3 DNA follows: TGTGCCAGCAGCCTCCTGAGAGTTACCCACGAGCAGTACTTC.

The rearrangement uses TRBV20-1 and TRBJ2-7; D gene ambiguous. The CDR3 has 9 residues. Trimming removed 6 bases at V and 4 bases at J, with 4 bases between. The germline CDR1 and CDR2 sequences are DFQATT and SNEGSKA (reference sequence). CDR3 sequence (DNA): TGCAGTGCGGGTTACGAGCAGTACTTC. Protein product: CSAGYEQYF.

This clonotype appeared a few times. V usage is TRBV12-3 or TRBV12-4 and J usage is TRBJ2-4, with 13 bases aligning to TRBD2. CDR3 length: 20 residues. The ends lost 6 bases at V and 0 bases at J; junction bases unmatched: 14. CDR3 nucleotide sequence: TGTGCCAGCAGCCCATCCGCCGGGACTAGCGGGAATCTAGCCAAAAACATTCAGTACTTC. Its protein is CASSPSAGTSGNLAKNIQYF.

This chain uses TRBV10-3 with TRBJ2-5, with 7 bases aligning to TRBD1. The CDR3 contains 16 residues. V shed 4 bases, J shed 2 bases, and the junction held 10 bases outside the gene matches. Germline V CDR1 and CDR2: ENHRY, SYGVKD. The CDR3 DNA follows: TGTGCCATCAGTGGCCTGGCAGGGGGAATTCAAGAGACCCAGTACTTC. It is translated as CAISGLAGGIQETQYF.

Ten or more counts support this clonotype. A junction end diverges from the germline sequence, so it may reflect a read error. The chain employs TRBV20-1 and TRBJ1-6; 7 bases map to TRBD1. Germline V CDR1 and CDR2: DFQATT, SNEGSKA (reference sequence). The CDR3 length is 15 residues. The DNA for the CDR3 is TGCAGTGCGAGAGGTGGGACAGTCCTTAATTCACCCCTCCACTTT. This sequence encodes CSARGGTVLNSPLHF.

This clonotype was seen more than once but under ten times. The rearrangement links TRBV11-2 to TRBJ2-1; 10 bases agree with TRBD2. Losses at the gene ends were 5 bases for V and 3 bases for J; bases not matched to a gene: 13. CDR1 and CDR2 from the germline V gene are SGHAT and FQNNGV. The CDR3 covers 18 residues. This CDR3 is CASSGRASGSRSYNEQFF. CDR3 bases: TGTGCCAGCAGCGGGCGGGCTAGCGGGAGTAGGAGCTACAATGAGCAGTTCTTC.